This entry describes one T cell receptor (beta chain). Profiled with immunoSEQ multiplex PCR; TCRdb holds only in-frame clones, not every one. The data contain under 200,000 clones, 85% of them seen just once; the ten biggest clones take up 0.95%. The data stem from a study of blood T cell repertoires in COVID-19. CDR1 is MNHEY, CDR2 SMNVEV, per germline (reference sequence). Trimming removed 3 bases from V and 7 bases from J, with 12 bases in between. The CDR3 runs to 13 residues. The genes are TRBV27 and TRBJ1-2, with D possibly being TRBD1 (5 bases). The TCR originated in a man in his 60s with COVID-19, enrolled during active disease. The sequenced sample was peripheral blood. This CDR3 is CASSFSRVGGYTF. In nucleotides, the CDR3 is TGTGCCAGCAGTTTCTCCAGGGTTGGTGGCTACACCTTC.